These T cell receptor beta chains were read from a single sample in a study of blood T cell repertoires in COVID-19. Sequenced by immunoSEQ multiplex PCR; TCRdb stores in-frame clones only, minus some. The top ten hold under 3.5% of the sample, which has some 290,000 clones, roughly nine tenths seen once. The sample was peripheral blood. All receptors derive from a woman in her thirties with COVID-19, enrolled during active disease. Each CDR3 is given with its conserved first and last residue. Clone size is given for some rows only: seen once, a few or many times, or a class if the clone is expanded.

length	size	J	V	CDR3
12	NA	TRBJ1-1	TRBV20-1	CSASRGQTEAFF
12	NA	TRBJ1-4	TRBV3-1/TRBV3-2	CASSSGQGKLFF
15	NA	TRBJ1-1	TRBV18	CASSPQPQMNTEAFF
15	NA	TRBJ2-1	TRBV5-1	CASSLEDGSRNEQFF
13	NA	TRBJ2-7	TRBV6-1	CASSEGATYEQYF
18	once	TRBJ1-2	TRBV28	CASSLANRGQSSYYGYTF
14	few	TRBJ1-2	TRBV6-2/TRBV6-3	CASSSSQGGIGYTF
17	NA	TRBJ2-1	TRBV24-1	CATSDPSRGEPYNEQFF
16	once	TRBJ1-2	TRBV19	CASSPNPTRQHYGYTF
15	NA	TRBJ2-1	TRBV6-5	CASSPEAGIYNEQFF
14	NA	TRBJ2-5	TRBV25-1	CASSDGTVQETQYF
13	NA	TRBJ1-2	TRBV2	CASSRGQGRGYTF
15	NA	TRBJ2-5	TRBV27	CASSKDRRGTETQYF
12	once	TRBJ1-1	TRBV10-3	CAIYRVNTEAFF